The clone carrying this T cell receptor (beta chain) was picked up a small number of times. The CDR3 is 15 amino acids. J lost 7 bases, V lost 6 bases, and 9 bases had no gene match. Germline V gives CDR1 SNHLY, CDR2 FYNNEI. Profiling relied on immunoSEQ multiplex PCR, and the TCRdb table lists in-frame clones only, not all of them. The table has 250,000 or so clones, less than 95% seen once; the top ten hold 2.5% to 3%. The record originates from a study of blood T cell repertoires in COVID-19. The V gene is TRBV2, the J gene TRBJ2-7; 13 positions match TRBD2. The sequenced material came from PBMCs or T cells enriched from blood (not recorded which). The sequence came from a man aged 40-55 years who had been exposed to COVID-19. The CDR3 coding sequence is TGTGCCAGCAGCGCGGGACTAGCGGGAATCGATGAGCAGTACTTC. It encodes CASSAGLAGIDEQYF. The whole variable domain, filled in from reference TRBV2 and TRBJ2-7, reads EPEVTQTPSHQVTQMGQEVILRCVPISNHLYFYWYRQILGQKVEFLVSFYNNEISEKSEIFDDQFSVERPDGSNFTLKIRSTKLEDSAMYFCASSAGLAGIDEQYFGPGTRLTVT.